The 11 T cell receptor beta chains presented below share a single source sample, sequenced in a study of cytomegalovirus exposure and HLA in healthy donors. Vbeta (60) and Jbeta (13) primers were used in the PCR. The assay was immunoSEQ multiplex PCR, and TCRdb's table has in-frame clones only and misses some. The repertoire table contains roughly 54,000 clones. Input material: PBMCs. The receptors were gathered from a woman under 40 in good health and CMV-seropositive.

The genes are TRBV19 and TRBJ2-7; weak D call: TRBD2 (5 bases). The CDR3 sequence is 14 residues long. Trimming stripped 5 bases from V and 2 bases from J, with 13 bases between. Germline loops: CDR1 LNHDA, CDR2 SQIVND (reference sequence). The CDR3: CASSSPQRTYEQYF. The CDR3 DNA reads TGTGCCAGTAGTTCCCCCCAGCGGACCTACGAGCAGTACTTC.

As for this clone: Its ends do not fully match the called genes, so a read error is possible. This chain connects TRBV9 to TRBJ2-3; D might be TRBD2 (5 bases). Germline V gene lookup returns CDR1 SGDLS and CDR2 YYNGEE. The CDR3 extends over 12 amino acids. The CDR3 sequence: CASSATSDKQYF. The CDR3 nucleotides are TGTGCCAGCAGCGCAACTAGTGATAAGCAGTATTTT.

The CDR3 DNA reads TGTGCCAGCAGTCGGCGGGACTCCTACTCCACCTACGAGCAGTACTTC. Translated: CASSRRDSYSTYEQYF. V usage is TRBV27 and J usage is TRBJ2-7, with a possible D match to TRBD2 (6 bases). Per the germline V gene, CDR1 is MNHEY and CDR2 is SMNVEV (reference sequence). This CDR3 is 16 amino acids long. The V end was cut by 5 bases, the J end by 2 bases, with 19 bases between.

DNA for the CDR3: TGTGCCTGGAGTGCAGGGTGGGACTATGGCTACACCTTC. This translates into CAWSAGWDYGYTF. The V gene is TRBV30, the J gene TRBJ1-2, with a tentative D call TRBD1 (5 bases). This CDR3 contains 13 residues. CDR1 is GTSNPN, CDR2 SVGIG, per germline (reference sequence). The V end was cut by 1 base, the J end by 3 bases, with 9 bases between. Full variable domain (missing parts from reference TRBV30 and TRBJ1-2): SQTIHQWPATLVQPVGSPLSLECTVEGTSNPNLYWYRQAAGRGLQLLFYSVGIGQISSEVPQNLSASRPQDRQFILSSKKLLLSDSGFYLCAWSAGWDYGYTFGSGTRLTVV.

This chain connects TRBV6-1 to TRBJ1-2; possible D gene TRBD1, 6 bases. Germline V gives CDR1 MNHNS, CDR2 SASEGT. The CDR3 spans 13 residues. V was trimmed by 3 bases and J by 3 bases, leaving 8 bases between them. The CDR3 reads CASSENRDYGYTF. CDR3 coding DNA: TGTGCCAGCAGTGAGAACAGGGACTATGGCTACACCTTC.

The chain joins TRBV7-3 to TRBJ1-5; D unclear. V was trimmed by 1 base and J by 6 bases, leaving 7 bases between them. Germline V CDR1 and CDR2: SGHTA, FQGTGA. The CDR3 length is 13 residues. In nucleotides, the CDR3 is TGTGCCAGCAGCTTAAGGGGAGGTCAGCCCCAGCATTTT. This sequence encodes CASSLRGGQPQHF. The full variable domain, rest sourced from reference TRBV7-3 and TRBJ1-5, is GAGVSQTPSNKVTEKGKYVELRCDPISGHTALYWYRQSLGQGPEFLIYFQGTGAADDSGLPNDRFFAVRPEGSVSTLKIQRTERGDSAVYLCASSLRGGQPQHFGDGTRLSIL.

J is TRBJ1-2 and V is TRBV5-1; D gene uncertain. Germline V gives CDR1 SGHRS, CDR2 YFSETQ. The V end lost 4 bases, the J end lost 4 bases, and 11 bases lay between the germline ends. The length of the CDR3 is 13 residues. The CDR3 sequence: CASSLVQSYGYTF. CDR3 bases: TGCGCCAGCAGCCTAGTGCAGTCCTATGGCTACACCTTC.

The CDR3 protein is CASSYGVPGPRPEAFF. CDR3 sequence (DNA): TGTGCCAGCAGCTACGGGGTCCCAGGGCCTCGTCCTGAAGCTTTCTTT. The V gene is TRBV6-5, the J gene TRBJ1-1, with a weak D call TRBD1 (5 bases). Germline-derived CDR1 and CDR2 are MNHEY and SVGAGI. The CDR3 runs 16 residues. Trimming took 6 bases from V and 6 from J, leaving 23 bases between them.

The CDR3 spells CASSVGQWETQYF. The CDR3 DNA reads as TGTGCCAGCAGCGTGGGACAATGGGAGACCCAGTACTTC. The gene calls are TRBV5-6 and TRBJ2-5; D might be TRBD1 (6 bases). The CDR3 is 13 residues long. Germline CDR1 reads SGHDT; CDR2 reads YYEEEE. Trimming shortened V by 4 bases and J by 5 bases, and 12 bases separated the two germline ends.

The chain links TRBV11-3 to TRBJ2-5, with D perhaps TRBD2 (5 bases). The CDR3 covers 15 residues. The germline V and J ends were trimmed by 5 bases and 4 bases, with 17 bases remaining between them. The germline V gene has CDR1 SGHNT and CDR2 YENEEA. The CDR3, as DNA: TGTGCCAGCAGCCACCGGGGTCAAATCGCAGAGACCCAGTACTTC. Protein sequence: CASSHRGQIAETQYF. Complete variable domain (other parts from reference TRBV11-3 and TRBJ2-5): EAGVVQSPRYKIIEKKQPVAFWCNPISGHNTLYWYLQNLGQGPELLIRYENEEAVDDSQLPKDRFSAERLKGVDSTLKIQPAELGDSAVYLCASSHRGQIAETQYFGPGTRLLVL.

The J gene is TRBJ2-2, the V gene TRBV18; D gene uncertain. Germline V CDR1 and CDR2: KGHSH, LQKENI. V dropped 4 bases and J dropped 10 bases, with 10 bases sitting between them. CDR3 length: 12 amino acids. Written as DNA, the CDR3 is TGTGCCAGCTCACTGGAAGACACGGAGCTGTTTTTT. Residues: CASSLEDTELFF.